This TCR beta chain was sequenced during a study of blood T cell repertoires in COVID-19. Profiled with immunoSEQ multiplex PCR; TCRdb holds only in-frame clones, not every one. The table records about 65,000 clones, 93% of them present only once. The CDR3 runs to 13 residues. Germline V gene data show CDR1 as SGHVS and CDR2 as FNYEAQ. The V and J ends lost 5 bases and 1 base respectively, with 8 bases between them. This TCR came from a man between 65 and 85 years old with active COVID-19. This sequence joins TRBV7-6 and TRBJ1-1; D gene unclear. The sample comprised peripheral blood. The CDR3 reads CASSGSWNTEAFF. The DNA of the CDR3 is TGTGCCAGCAGCGGGAGCTGGAACACTGAAGCTTTCTTT. Combining the CDR3 with reference TRBV7-6 and TRBJ1-1 gives the whole variable domain GAGVSQSPRYKVTKRGQDVALRCDPISGHVSLYWYRQALGQGPEFLTYFNYEAQQDKSGLPNDRFSAERPEGSISTLTIQRTEQRDSAMYRCASSGSWNTEAFFGQGTRLTVV.